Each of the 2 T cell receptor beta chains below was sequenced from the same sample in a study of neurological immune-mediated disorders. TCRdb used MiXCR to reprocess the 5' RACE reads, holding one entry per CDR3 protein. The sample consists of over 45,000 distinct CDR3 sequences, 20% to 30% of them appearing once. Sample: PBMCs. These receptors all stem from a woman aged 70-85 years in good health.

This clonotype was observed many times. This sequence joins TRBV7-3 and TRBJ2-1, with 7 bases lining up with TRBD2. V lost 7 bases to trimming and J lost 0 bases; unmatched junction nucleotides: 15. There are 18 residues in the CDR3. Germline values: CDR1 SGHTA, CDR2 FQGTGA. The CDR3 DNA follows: TGTGCCAGCAACCTGATATTGGAGCGGGAAAGCTCCTACAATGAGCAGTTCTTC. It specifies CASNLILERESSYNEQFF.

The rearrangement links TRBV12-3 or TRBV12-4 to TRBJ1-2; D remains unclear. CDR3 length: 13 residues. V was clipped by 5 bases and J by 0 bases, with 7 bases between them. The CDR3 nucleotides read TGTGCCAGCAGTCGCAGGACTAACTATGGCTACACCTTC. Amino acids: CASSRRTNYGYTF.